These 32 T cell receptor beta chains came from one sample sequenced in a study of OX40 agonist ivuxolimab in advanced cancers. Profiled with immunoSEQ multiplex PCR; TCRdb holds only in-frame clones, not every one. In the table there are roughly 73,000 clones, 84% of which are singletons. The source was CD4+ or CD8+ T cells sorted from blood, collected in a trial of the OX40 agonist ivuxolimab. These receptors all stem from an adult with an advanced solid tumor such as melanoma, head and neck, liver or kidney cancer.

This clone has a single count. This sequence joins TRBV30 and TRBJ2-1; D possibly corresponds to TRBD1 (5 bases). Germline V gene lookup returns CDR1 GTSNPN and CDR2 SVGIG (reference sequence). With 2 bases removed from V and 10 bases from J, the gap between germline ends came to 12 bases. The CDR3 has 12 amino acids. This CDR3 is CAWSPLGQEQFF. Written as DNA, the CDR3 is TGTGCCTGGAGTCCCCTCGGACAAGAGCAGTTCTTC.

CDR3 sequence reads: CASSPGGLAGPYEQYF. The CDR3 nucleotides read TGTGCCAGCAGCCCCGGTGGACTAGCGGGTCCCTACGAGCAGTACTTC. This sequence joins TRBV5-4 and TRBJ2-7; 11 nucleotides match TRBD2. V trimming: 4 bases; J trimming: 2 bases; junction bases outside the gene matches: 8. Germline V CDR1 and CDR2: SGHNT, YYREEE (reference sequence). This CDR3 comprises 16 residues.

This clone turned up a few times. This chain connects TRBV4-2 to TRBJ1-3; D not certain. Germline V CDR1 and CDR2: LGHNA, YNFKEQ. V dropped 3 bases and J dropped 0 bases, with 15 bases sitting between them. CDR3 length equals 17 residues. CDR3 in amino acids: CASSQAGRLSSGNTIYF. DNA for the CDR3: TGTGCCAGCAGCCAGGCCGGGCGGCTCTCCTCTGGAAACACCATATATTTT.

The CDR3 region has the DNA TGCGCCAGCAGCCAGCGGGACAGGGAATTCACCGGGGAGCTGTTTTTT. It translates to CASSQRDREFTGELFF. This rearrangement joins TRBV10-2 to TRBJ2-2; 9 nucleotides agree with TRBD1. The CDR3 covers 16 residues. The junction had 9 bases not matched to a gene; V was cut back by 6 bases and J by 4 bases. The germline V gene has CDR1 WSHSY and CDR2 SAAADI.

This rearrangement joins TRBV19 to TRBJ1-2, with 7 bases aligning to TRBD1. With 4 bases clipped from V and 8 bases from J, the junction kept 10 bases outside the gene matches. The CDR3 extends over 14 amino acids. Germline V CDR1 and CDR2: LNHDA, SQIVND (reference sequence). The CDR3 spells CASSSNRGGPGYTF. As DNA, the CDR3 is TGTGCCAGTAGTAGTAACAGAGGGGGCCCGGGCTACACCTTC.

The rearrangement joins TRBV6-6 to TRBJ2-4; TRBD1 matches 7 bases. The CDR3 sequence is 14 residues long. J was trimmed by 7 bases and V by 0 bases; bases with no gene match: 3. The germline gives CDR1 MNHNY, CDR2 SVGAGI (reference sequence). CDR3 DNA: TGTGCCAGCAGTTACTCTTTAGGGGGCAACATTCAGTACTTC. This codes for CASSYSLGGNIQYF.

A note on this clone: The sample holds other DNA sequences that translate to the same CDR3. The chain uses TRBV7-7 and TRBJ2-5; D unclear. CDR3 length equals 13 residues. Germline V lookup: CDR1 SSHAT, CDR2 FNYEAQ (reference sequence). V lost 3 bases and J 5 bases, leaving 10 bases between the germline ends. CDR3: CASSLVRTETQYF. The CDR3 DNA reads TGTGCCAGCAGCTTGGTCAGGACGGAGACCCAGTACTTC.

This clone was seen more than once but under ten times. The chain couples TRBV11-2 to TRBJ1-4; D gene unclear. V shed 4 bases and J shed 0 bases, with 9 bases lying between them. CDR1 and CDR2 from the germline V gene are SGHAT and FQNNGV. CDR3 length equals 15 residues. The CDR3 region is CASSSALATNEKLFF. The CDR3 DNA reads TGTGCCAGCAGCTCCGCACTTGCAACTAATGAAAAACTGTTTTTT.

This clone was recorded a few times. This chain joins TRBV6-6 and TRBJ1-5, with D unclear. The germline V gene encodes CDR1 MNHNY and CDR2 SVGAGI (reference sequence). CDR3 length: 11 residues. V lost 8 bases to trimming and J lost 7 bases, with 9 bases between them. The CDR3 reads CASGRIQPQHF. In DNA form, the CDR3 reads TGTGCCAGCGGGCGGATCCAGCCCCAGCATTTT.

The chain's CDR3 is CATSRVRTRHNEQFF. CDR3 sequence (DNA): TGTGCCACCAGCAGAGTGAGGACCAGACACAATGAGCAGTTCTTC. The chain has TRBV15 and TRBJ2-1, with unresolved D. V lost 1 base, J lost 5 bases, and 12 bases lay in between. The CDR3 is 15 amino acids. Germline V gene data show CDR1 as LNHNV and CDR2 as YYDKDF (reference sequence).

This clone turned up a few times. The genes are TRBV7-9 and TRBJ1-1; no clear D gene. The CDR3 length is 14 residues. With 2 bases removed from V and 2 bases from J, the gap between germline ends came to 9 bases. CDR1 is SEHNR and CDR2 is FQNEAQ in the germline V gene (reference sequence). The CDR3 nucleotides are TGTGCCAGCAGCTTATTATCCGGTAACACTGAAGCTTTCTTT. This sequence encodes CASSLLSGNTEAFF.

The chain joins TRBV5-4 to TRBJ2-5, with a weak D call TRBD2 (6 bases). The J call is in doubt because the DNA end fits TRBJ2-7 better. Germline CDR1 and CDR2: SGHNT and YYREEE (reference sequence). This CDR3 is built from 16 residues. The CDR3 here is CASSLIGGHPRNEQYF. CDR3 coding DNA: TGTGCCAGCAGCTTGATAGGAGGGCATCCCCGAAACGAGCAGTACTTC.

The chain links TRBV4-2 to TRBJ2-1; 9 nucleotides line up with TRBD2. V was pared by 1 base and J by 6 bases, with 7 bases of the junction left unmatched. Germline V gives CDR1 LGHNA, CDR2 YNFKEQ. This CDR3 is built from 16 residues. Written as DNA, the CDR3 is TGTGCCAGCAGCCAAGTTGGCGGGAGGGCTCTCAATGAGCAGTTCTTC. Its translation is CASSQVGGRALNEQFF.

This sequence joins TRBV7-2 and TRBJ1-5; D is unclear. The CDR3 length is 15 residues. V lost 1 base and J lost 5, with 12 bases in between. Germline assignment: CDR1 SGHTA and CDR2 FQGNSA. The CDR3 sequence is CASSLEGGEYQPQHF. The CDR3, as DNA: TGTGCCAGCAGCTTAGAGGGCGGAGAATATCAGCCCCAGCATTTT. Full variable domain (rest looked up from reference TRBV7-2 and TRBJ1-5): GAGVSQSPSNKVTEKGKDVELRCDPISGHTALYWYRQSLGQGLEFLIYFQGNSAPDKSGLPSDRFSAERTGGSVSTLTIQRTQQEDSAVYLCASSLEGGEYQPQHFGDGTRLSIL.

The chain combines TRBV7-2 with TRBJ2-1; D is unresolved. The CDR3 runs to 13 residues. Germline V gene data show CDR1 as SGHTA and CDR2 as FQGNSA. V was pared by 2 bases and J by 4 bases, with 6 bases between. CDR3 in DNA: TGTGCCAGCAGCTTACCGGATTACAATGAGCAGTTCTTC. Translating gives CASSLPDYNEQFF.

The V and J genes are TRBV7-9 and TRBJ2-2; D may correspond to TRBD1 or TRBD2 (5 bases each). The CDR3 runs to 15 residues. V was trimmed by 2 bases and J by 5 bases, leaving 12 bases between them. Germline V gene data show CDR1 as SEHNR and CDR2 as FQNEAQ (reference sequence). The CDR3 DNA follows: TGTGCCAGCAGCTTACGAGGGACCGGAACCGGGGAGCTGTTTTTT. Translating gives CASSLRGTGTGELFF.

The chain joins TRBV19 to TRBJ2-2; the D gene is possibly TRBD2 (5 bases). The germline gives CDR1 LNHDA, CDR2 SQIVND (reference sequence). The CDR3 has 18 amino acids. V gave up 7 bases and J gave up 4 bases, with 25 bases separating them. The CDR3 coding sequence is TGTGCCAGTACTCTCCCCGGGAAAAACCGTTGGGGCACCGGGGAGCTGTTTTTT. It yields the protein CASTLPGKNRWGTGELFF.

The chain recombines TRBV14 with TRBJ2-5; D is undetermined. Germline lookup yields CDR1 SGHDN and CDR2 FVKESK. Trimming left V 4 bases short and J 2 bases short, with 17 bases between. There are 16 residues in the CDR3. The CDR3 sequence is CASSRGTPDHQETQYF. For the CDR3, the DNA is TGTGCCAGCAGCCGGGGAACACCGGATCATCAAGAGACCCAGTACTTC.

As concerns this clone: The CDR3 does not close with the conserved phenylalanine or tryptophan, likely indicating a read error. It is unclear where the CDR3 begins or ends on the DNA, so no DNA is shown, and the CDR3 is as TCRdb lists it. The chain has TRBV7-9 and TRBJ2-3. The V gene's germline CDR1 is SEHNR and CDR2 FQNEAQ (reference sequence). The CDR3 comprises 13 residues, both ends counted. The chain's CDR3 is CASSLSQSGPPRL.

The chain recombines TRBV5-1 with TRBJ2-5; TRBD2 might be the D (6 bases). CDR3 size: 13 residues. Trimming cost V 3 bases and J 1 base, with 7 bases left between them. The germline V gene has CDR1 SGHRS and CDR2 YFSETQ. CDR3 sequence: CASSSGLQETQYF. CDR3 bases: TGCGCCAGCAGCTCGGGACTCCAAGAGACCCAGTACTTC.

The chain combines TRBV5-1 with TRBJ2-5; either TRBD1 or TRBD2 may supply D (6 bases each). Germline assignment: CDR1 SGHRS and CDR2 YFSETQ. The CDR3 is 14 amino acids. V was pared by 4 bases and J by 5 bases, with 15 bases between. CDR3 sequence: CASSTGGSGETQYF. CDR3 in DNA: TGCGCCAGCAGCACCGGGGGCTCTGGGGAGACCCAGTACTTC. The full variable domain, with the rest looked up from reference TRBV5-1 and TRBJ2-5, is KAGVTQTPRYLIKTRGQQVTLSCSPISGHRSVSWYQQTPGQGLQFLFEYFSETQRNKGNFPGRFSGRQFSNSRSEMNVSTLELGDSALYLCASSTGGSGETQYFGPGTRLLVL.

This clone has only a few counts. The chain links TRBV5-1 to TRBJ1-2; TRBD1 agrees at 7 bases. CDR1 is SGHRS, CDR2 YFSETQ, per germline. V lost 4 bases and J lost 7; bases outside the gene matches: 10. CDR3 length: 14 amino acids. CDR3 DNA sequence: TGCGCCAGCAGCCTGGACAGGTCTCTCGGTGGCTACACCTTC. This codes for CASSLDRSLGGYTF. The complete variable domain, with remaining parts taken from reference TRBV5-1 and TRBJ1-2, reads KAGVTQTPRYLIKTRGQQVTLSCSPISGHRSVSWYQQTPGQGLQFLFEYFSETQRNKGNFPGRFSGRQFSNSRSEMNVSTLELGDSALYLCASSLDRSLGGYTFGSGTRLTVV.

The count of this clone is one. The chain uses TRBV5-1 and TRBJ1-1; 7 bases match TRBD1. The CDR3 extends over 16 amino acids. CDR1 and CDR2 (germline): SGHRS, YFSETQ. V trimming: 4 bases; J trimming: 1 base; junction bases outside the gene matches: 10. The CDR3 is CASSPLAGGTNTEAFF. The CDR3 DNA follows: TGCGCCAGCAGCCCTCTGGCAGGGGGGACGAACACTGAAGCTTTCTTT.

The rearrangement links TRBV5-6 to TRBJ2-5; TRBD2 might be the D (6 bases). Trimming left V 2 bases short and J 9 bases short, with 20 bases between. The germline V gene has CDR1 SGHDT and CDR2 YYEEEE. This CDR3 region has 15 residues. The CDR3 DNA reads as TGTGCCAGCAGCTTCTTTTTCCAGGGAGGAAACCCCCAGTACTTC. The encoded protein is CASSFFFQGGNPQYF.

V and J are TRBV19 and TRBJ2-3; 9 bases fit TRBD1. After removal of 7 bases from V and 1 base from J, the junction contained 6 bases not matched to a gene. The germline V gene has CDR1 LNHDA and CDR2 SQIVND (reference sequence). The CDR3 contains 15 residues. CDR3 loop: CASTKQGAGTDTQYF. CDR3 in DNA: TGTGCCAGTACTAAACAGGGGGCAGGCACAGATACGCAGTATTTT.

In this sample, this clone turned up a few times. This chain connects TRBV7-8 to TRBJ2-7; D is unresolved. V gave up 2 bases and J gave up 7 bases, with 21 bases separating them. This CDR3 region has 16 residues. The germline V gene has CDR1 SGHVS and CDR2 FQNEAQ. CDR3 residues: CASSLTPWAGAGEQYF. DNA for the CDR3: TGTGCCAGCAGCTTAACCCCCTGGGCAGGCGCAGGAGAGCAGTACTTC.

The CDR3 protein is CASSVQGNQPQHF. CDR3 nucleotide sequence: TGCGCCAGCAGCGTGCAGGGAAATCAGCCCCAGCATTTT. The V and J genes are TRBV5-1 and TRBJ1-5; the D gene is possibly TRBD1 (5 bases). Germline CDR1 is SGHRS and CDR2 is YFSETQ. The CDR3 spans 13 residues. The V end was cut by 4 bases, the J end by 4 bases, with 9 bases between. The entire variable domain, with the rest obtained from reference TRBV5-1 and TRBJ1-5, is as follows: KAGVTQTPRYLIKTRGQQVTLSCSPISGHRSVSWYQQTPGQGLQFLFEYFSETQRNKGNFPGRFSGRQFSNSRSEMNVSTLELGDSALYLCASSVQGNQPQHFGDGTRLSIL.

This clone was seen a single time. The genes are TRBV30 and TRBJ2-3; D gene uncertain. CDR3 length: 13 residues. Per germline, CDR1 GTSNPN and CDR2 SVGIG (reference sequence). The V and J ends lost 1 base and 5 bases respectively, with 10 bases between them. CDR3 protein: CAWSGRTGDTQYF. CDR3 sequence (DNA): TGTGCCTGGAGTGGGAGAACGGGAGATACGCAGTATTTT.

V gene TRBV28 combines with J gene TRBJ2-3, with a weak D call TRBD1 (5 bases). CDR3 length: 14 residues. Germline V gene data show CDR1 as MDHEN and CDR2 as SYDVKM. V lost 9 bases to trimming and J lost 0 bases, with 13 bases between them. Here the CDR3 reads CASSRARSTDTQYF. CDR3 coding DNA: TGTGCCAGTTCCAGGGCGCGCAGCACAGATACGCAGTATTTT.

The chain is built from TRBV6-1 and TRBJ1-5; D gene unclear. The CDR3 covers 15 residues. CDR1 MNHNS and CDR2 SASEGT come from the germline V gene. With 6 bases removed from V and 0 bases from J, the gap between germline ends came to 12 bases. The CDR3 sequence is CASSPLGNSNQPQHF. Here the CDR3 DNA reads TGTGCCAGCAGCCCTCTGGGGAATAGCAATCAGCCCCAGCATTTT.

J is TRBJ1-6 and V is TRBV28; 10 bases match TRBD1. Trimming cost V 2 bases and J 13 bases; bases outside gene matches: 8. The CDR3 is made up of 15 amino acids. The germline CDR1 and CDR2 sequences are MDHEN and SYDVKM. Here the CDR3 reads CASSLPGQGMVPLHF. DNA for the CDR3: TGTGCCAGCAGTTTACCGGGACAGGGGATGGTGCCCCTCCACTTT. Full variable domain (missing parts from reference TRBV28 and TRBJ1-6): DVKVTQSSRYLVKRTGEKVFLECVQDMDHENMFWYRQDPGLGLRLIYFSYDVKMKEKGDIPEGYSVSREKKERFSLILESASTNQTSMYLCASSLPGQGMVPLHFGNGTRLTVT.

The V gene is TRBV19, the J gene TRBJ1-2; D remains unclear. Trimming removed 3 bases at V and 0 bases at J, with 11 bases between. Germline values: CDR1 LNHDA, CDR2 SQIVND (reference sequence). The CDR3 sequence is 15 residues long. The CDR3 is CASSMEGQANYGYTF. CDR3 DNA: TGTGCCAGTAGTATGGAAGGGCAGGCTAACTATGGCTACACCTTC.